The subject of this entry is one T cell receptor beta chain. Its specificity is unknown. In germline, CDR1 is SGHRS, CDR2 YFSETQ. V was pared by 4 bases and J by 1 base, with 14 bases between. The CDR3 runs 16 residues. PCR was performed using 60 Vbeta and 13 Jbeta primers. TCRdb's table, derived via immunoSEQ multiplex PCR, lists solely in-frame clones and lacks some. The sample lists roughly 130,000 clones, just under 75% occurring once. This sample was included in a study of cytomegalovirus exposure and HLA in healthy donors. Study results and caveats: Segments of the TCR beta V type were, in most cases, productive about 90% or about 30% of the time in an earlier analysis.

At collection, donors were nominally healthy, but unrecorded immune exposures were probable. Sequenced material: PBMCs. The rearrangement links TRBV5-1 to TRBJ1-4; no clear D gene. This TCR came from a man aged 40-49 years in good health and CMV-seropositive. The CDR3 DNA reads as TGCGCCAGCAGCCGATCCGGGGTCGGAACTAATGAAAAACTGTTTTTT. As protein: CASSRSGVGTNEKLFF.